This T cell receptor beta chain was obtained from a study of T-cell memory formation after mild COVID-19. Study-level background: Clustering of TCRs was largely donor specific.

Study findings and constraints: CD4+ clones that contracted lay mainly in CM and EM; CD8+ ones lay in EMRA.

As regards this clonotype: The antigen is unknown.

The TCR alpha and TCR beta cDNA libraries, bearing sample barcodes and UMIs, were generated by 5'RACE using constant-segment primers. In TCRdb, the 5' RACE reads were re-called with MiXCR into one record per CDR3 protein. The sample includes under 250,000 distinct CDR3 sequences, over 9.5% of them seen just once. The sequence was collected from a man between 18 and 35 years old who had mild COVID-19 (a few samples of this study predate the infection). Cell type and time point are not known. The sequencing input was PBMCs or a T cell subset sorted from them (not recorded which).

Written as DNA, the CDR3 is TGCGCCAGCAGCCAAGAAAAGGTACAGGGCACAGATACGCAGTATTTT. Protein product: CASSQEKVQGTDTQYF. The rearrangement links TRBV4-3 to TRBJ2-3; tentatively, D is TRBD1 (5 bases). The V gene lost 0 bases and the J gene lost 1 base, with 11 bases spanning the gap. Germline assignment: CDR1 LGHNA and CDR2 YSLEER. The CDR3 runs to 16 residues.